These 6 T cell receptor beta chains share one sample of origin, sequenced in a study of blood T cell repertoires in COVID-19 (dated by TCRdb to 2020 to 2022). The library came from the immunoSEQ multiplex PCR assay. Here the immuneACCESS table is served through TCRdb, limited to in-frame sequences with V and J called. Missing clones are a known gap in these copies; in checked studies unresolved V genes cover under half, and the rest lacks a known reason. The sample has approximately 150,000 clones on record, about 83% of them singletons. The top ten clones comprise about 2.7% of the sample. The sequencing sample was made of peripheral blood. All receptors derive from a woman aged 80 or over with COVID-19, enrolled during active disease.

This chain joins TRBV18 and TRBJ2-7; 7 bases align to TRBD2. V lost 2 bases and J lost 3; bases outside the gene matches: 4. The CDR3 extends over 14 amino acids. Germline V gene data show CDR1 as KGHSH and CDR2 as LQKENI. CDR3 loop: CASSPSAGDYEQYF. The CDR3 nucleotides read TGTGCCAGCTCACCATCCGCGGGAGACTACGAGCAGTACTTC.

This chain uses TRBV2 with TRBJ1-6; 7 bases agree with TRBD1. Germline values: CDR1 SNHLY, CDR2 FYNNEI. V lost 6 bases, J lost 0 bases, and 2 bases stayed unmatched. CDR3 length: 15 amino acids. The CDR3 protein is CASRTGSSYNSPLHF. The DNA of the CDR3 is TGTGCCAGCAGGACAGGGAGCTCCTATAATTCACCCCTCCACTTT.

The rearrangement links TRBV2 to TRBJ2-5; D might be TRBD1 (6 bases). V was clipped by 7 bases and J by 4 bases, with 16 bases between them. Germline assignment: CDR1 SNHLY and CDR2 FYNNEI. This CDR3 comprises 14 residues. The CDR3 sequence is CASTINRVGETQYF. CDR3 DNA sequence: TGTGCCAGCACTATCAACAGGGTAGGAGAGACCCAGTACTTC.

V gene TRBV5-4 combines with J gene TRBJ2-5; D possibly corresponds to TRBD2 (7 bases). Germline CDR1 is SGHNT and CDR2 is YYREEE (reference sequence). The CDR3 contains 16 residues. The V gene lost 1 base and the J gene lost 2 bases, with 15 bases spanning the gap. The CDR3 bases are TGTGCCAGCAGCTTGCGGCGGGGGCCTCGTCAAGAGACCCAGTACTTC. This gives the protein CASSLRRGPRQETQYF.

The chain has TRBV19 and TRBJ2-1, with TRBD2 matching over 7 bases. This CDR3 is built from 14 residues. V lost 5 bases to trimming and J lost 4 bases; unmatched junction nucleotides: 5. Germline V gene lookup returns CDR1 LNHDA and CDR2 SQIVND (reference sequence). The CDR3 coding sequence is TGTGCCAGTAGTGGAGTAGCGGGTTACAATGAGCAGTTCTTC. As protein: CASSGVAGYNEQFF.

About this clone itself: Other nucleotide sequences from this sample produce the same CDR3. The genes are TRBV19 and TRBJ1-2; D gene unclear. Trimming stripped 2 bases from V and 4 bases from J, with 8 bases between. Germline lookup yields CDR1 LNHDA and CDR2 SQIVND (reference sequence). There are 13 residues in the CDR3. The CDR3 nucleotides are TGTGCCAGTAGTATAAATGGAGGCTATGGCTACACCTTC. Residues: CASSINGGYGYTF.